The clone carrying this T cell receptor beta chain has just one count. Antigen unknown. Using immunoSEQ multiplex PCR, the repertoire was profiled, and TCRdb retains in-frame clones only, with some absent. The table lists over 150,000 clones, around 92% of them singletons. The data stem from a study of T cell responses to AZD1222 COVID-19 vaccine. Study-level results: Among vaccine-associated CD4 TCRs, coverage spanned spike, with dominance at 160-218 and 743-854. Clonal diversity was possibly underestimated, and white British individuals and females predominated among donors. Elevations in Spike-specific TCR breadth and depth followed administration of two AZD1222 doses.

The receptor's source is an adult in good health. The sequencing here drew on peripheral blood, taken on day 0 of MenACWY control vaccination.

The CDR3 nucleotides are TGCGCCAGCAGCCAAGGGCACAAAACGGGGGGAGGCAAACTGTTTTTT. Translated, it gives CASSQGHKTGGGKLFF. V and J are TRBV4-3 and TRBJ1-4; D possibly corresponds to TRBD1 (5 bases). This CDR3 has 16 residues. V lost 1 base and J lost 11, with 20 bases in between. The V gene's germline CDR1 is LGHNA and CDR2 YSLEER.